The TCR beta chain under discussion was sequenced for a study of blood T cell repertoires in COVID-19. Turning to the study itself: Acute and convalescent COVID-19 specimens originated in the United States, Italy and Spain.

J lost 7 bases, V lost 5 bases, and 8 bases had no gene match. In germline, CDR1 is SNHLY, CDR2 FYNNEI. The CDR3 consists of 14 residues. This table comes from immunoSEQ multiplex PCR, and its TCRdb copy is limited to in-frame clones, with some not included. The sample contains 450,000 to 500,000 clones, 70% to 90% of which appear only once. This chain links TRBV2 with TRBJ2-4; 7 bases match TRBD1. The receptor comes from a human donor in a cohort sampled during active COVID-19. What was sequenced was peripheral blood. CDR3 in amino acids: CASSKGAAVNIQYF. CDR3 DNA sequence: TGTGCCAGCAGTAAGGGGGCGGCCGTCAACATTCAGTACTTC.